These T cell receptor beta chains were read from a single sample in a study of T cell changes during pregnancy in multiple sclerosis. Clones were read by immunoSEQ multiplex PCR, and TCRdb kept only the in-frame ones, dropping some. The table has 40,000 to 60,000 clones, 75% to 90% seen once. The material was peripheral blood, obtained in the first trimester of pregnancy. These receptors all come from a female donor in good health, enrolled as a control in a pregnancy study. Both conserved end residues are part of each CDR3. A D gene is named only where the DNA matches it firmly.

j_gene: TRBJ2-1; v_gene: TRBV30; d_gene: TRBD2; CDR3aa: CAWEPGLVRNNEQFF; CDR3nt: TGTGCCTGGGAGCCCGGACTAGTAAGGAACAATGAGCAGTTCTTC
j_gene: TRBJ1-1; v_gene: TRBV6-1; d_gene: TRBD1; CDR3aa: CASSSRTGANTEAFF; CDR3nt: TGTGCCAGCAGTTCACGGACAGGGGCGAACACTGAAGCTTTCTTT
j_gene: TRBJ2-7; v_gene: TRBV5-5; d_gene: .; CDR3aa: CASSLWGLGAEISSYEQYF; CDR3nt: TGTGCCAGCAGCTTGTGGGGGCTGGGGGCGGAAATAAGCTCCTACGAGCAGTACTTC
j_gene: TRBJ1-5; v_gene: TRBV5-4; d_gene: .; CDR3aa: CATSAAPDQPQHF; CDR3nt: TGTGCCACCTCCGCGGCGCCGGATCAGCCCCAGCATTTT
j_gene: TRBJ2-5; v_gene: TRBV5-1; d_gene: .; CDR3aa: CASSWGEGRETQYF; CDR3nt: TGCGCCAGCAGCTGGGGGGAAGGAAGAGAGACCCAGTACTTC
j_gene: TRBJ1-6; v_gene: TRBV6-5; d_gene: TRBD1; CDR3aa: CASSKGQGNNSPLHF; CDR3nt: TGTGCCAGCAGTAAGGGACAGGGCAATAATTCACCCCTCCACTTT
j_gene: TRBJ2-7; v_gene: TRBV6-1; d_gene: TRBD1; CDR3aa: CASSGQGGSSYEQYF; CDR3nt: TGTGCCAGCAGCGGACAGGGCGGAAGCTCCTACGAGCAGTACTTC
j_gene: TRBJ2-7; v_gene: TRBV5-5; d_gene: TRBD1; CDR3aa: CASSPWDRGYEQYF; CDR3nt: TGTGCCAGCAGCCCGTGGGACAGGGGTTACGAGCAGTACTTC
j_gene: TRBJ1-5; v_gene: TRBV2; d_gene: TRBD1; CDR3aa: CASSGQGAPSQPQHF; CDR3nt: TGTGCCAGCAGCGGACAGGGGGCGCCGAGTCAGCCCCAGCATTTT
j_gene: TRBJ1-4; v_gene: TRBV5-5; d_gene: TRBD1; CDR3aa: CASSLAPTGGDEKLFF; CDR3nt: TGTGCCAGCAGCTTGGCCCCGACAGGGGGGGATGAAAAACTGTTTTTT
j_gene: TRBJ2-3; v_gene: TRBV30; d_gene: TRBD1; CDR3aa: CAQNVDSGTGVSTDTQYF; CDR3nt: TGTGCCCAAAACGTAGACTCCGGGACAGGGGTGTCCACAGATACGCAGTATTTT
j_gene: TRBJ2-7; v_gene: TRBV7-6; d_gene: .; CDR3aa: CASSLDWNYEQYF; CDR3nt: TGTGCCAGCAGCTTGGACTGGAACTACGAGCAGTACTTC
j_gene: TRBJ1-2; v_gene: TRBV5-6; d_gene: .; CDR3aa: CASSLRANYGYTF; CDR3nt: TGTGCCAGCAGCTTGAGAGCTAACTATGGCTACACCTTC
j_gene: TRBJ2-3; v_gene: TRBV28; d_gene: .; CDR3aa: CASSPPRALTDTQYF; CDR3nt: TGTGCCAGCAGCCCCCCCCGAGCCCTCACAGATACGCAGTATTTT
j_gene: TRBJ2-3; v_gene: TRBV28; d_gene: TRBD1; CDR3aa: CATWDRRGDTQYF; CDR3nt: TGTGCCACCTGGGACAGGCGAGGAGATACGCAGTATTTT